The following is a TCR beta chain sequence with its context. In the authors' workflow: Estimated nucleated cell counts came from reference gene primer amplification. Profiling relied on immunoSEQ multiplex PCR, and the TCRdb table lists in-frame clones only, not all of them. For V, J and clone size, that table is used; D and trimming come from the DNA. The table has roughly 150,000 clones, around 84% seen once. CDR3 length: 13 residues. The junction had 3 bases not matched to a gene; V was cut back by 4 bases and J by 6 bases. CDR1 SGHTA and CDR2 FQGNSA come from the germline V gene. The data were obtained in a study of blood T cell repertoires in COVID-19. Study-level background: Acute and convalescent COVID-19 specimens originated in the United States, Italy and Spain. T cells, B-cell-depleted T cells, or PBMCs supplied cDNA or gDNA.

During active infection, Seattle patients enrolled and were then monitored through disease. V gene TRBV7-2 combines with J gene TRBJ2-7; 10 positions match TRBD2. This receptor was identified in a woman in her sixties or seventies with COVID-19, enrolled during active disease. Sequenced input: peripheral blood. The CDR3 sequence: CASSSGLASEQYF. CDR3 nucleotide sequence: TGTGCCAGCAGCTCGGGACTAGCGTCCGAGCAGTACTTC.